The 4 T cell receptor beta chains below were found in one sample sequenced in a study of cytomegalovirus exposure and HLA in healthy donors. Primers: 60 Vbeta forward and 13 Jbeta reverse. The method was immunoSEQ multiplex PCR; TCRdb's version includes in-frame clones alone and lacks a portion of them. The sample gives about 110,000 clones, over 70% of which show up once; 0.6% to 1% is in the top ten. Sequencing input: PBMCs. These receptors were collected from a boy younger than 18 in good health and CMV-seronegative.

CDR3 loop: CSAEGGIGLFSTDTQYF. The CDR3 region has the DNA TGCAGCGCGGAGGGCGGGATCGGGCTTTTTAGCACAGATACGCAGTATTTT. This sequence joins TRBV29-1 and TRBJ2-3; possible D gene TRBD2, 6 bases. In germline, CDR1 is SQVTM, CDR2 ANQGSEA. The CDR3 runs to 17 residues. With 7 bases removed from V and 0 bases from J, the gap between germline ends came to 23 bases.

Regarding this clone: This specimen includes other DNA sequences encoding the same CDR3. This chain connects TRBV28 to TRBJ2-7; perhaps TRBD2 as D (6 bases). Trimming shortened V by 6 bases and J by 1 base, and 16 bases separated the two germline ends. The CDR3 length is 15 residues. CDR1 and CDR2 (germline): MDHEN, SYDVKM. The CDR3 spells CASSSSDSGSYEQYF. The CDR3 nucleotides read TGTGCCAGCAGCAGTTCAGATAGCGGTTCCTACGAGCAGTACTTC.

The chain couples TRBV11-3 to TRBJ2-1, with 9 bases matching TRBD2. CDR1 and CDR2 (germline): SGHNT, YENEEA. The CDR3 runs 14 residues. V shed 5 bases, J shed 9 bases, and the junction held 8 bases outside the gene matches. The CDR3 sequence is CASSPMGGGGEQFF. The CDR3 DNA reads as TGTGCCAGCAGCCCCATGGGCGGGGGGGGTGAGCAGTTCTTC. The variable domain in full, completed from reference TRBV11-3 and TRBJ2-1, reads EAGVVQSPRYKIIEKKQPVAFWCNPISGHNTLYWYLQNLGQGPELLIRYENEEAVDDSQLPKDRFSAERLKGVDSTLKIQPAELGDSAVYLCASSPMGGGGEQFFGPGTRLTVL.

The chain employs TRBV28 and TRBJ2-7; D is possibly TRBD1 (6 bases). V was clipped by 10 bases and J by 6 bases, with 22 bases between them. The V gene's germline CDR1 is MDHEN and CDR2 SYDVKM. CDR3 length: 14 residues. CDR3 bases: TGTGCCACGGGAAATGGGGGCGACATCTCCGAGCAGTACTTC. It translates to CATGNGGDISEQYF.